A single sample is the source of the 3 T cell receptor beta chains below, sequenced in a study of cytomegalovirus exposure and HLA in healthy donors. Researchers ran the PCR with 60 Vbeta and 13 Jbeta primers. Only in-frame clones appear in the TCRdb table, and some are missing; sequencing was by immunoSEQ multiplex PCR. The repertoire consists of 180,000 or so clones, with roughly 79% occurring once and the leading ten covering less than 8%. The sample consisted of PBMCs. The origin of the receptors is a man between 40 and 49 years old in good health and CMV-seropositive.

The chain joins TRBV5-1 to TRBJ2-1; 9 nucleotides line up with TRBD2. V lost 2 bases, J lost 4 bases, and 16 bases stayed unmatched. CDR1 SGHRS and CDR2 YFSETQ come from the germline V gene. There are 19 residues in the CDR3. The CDR3 loop reads CASSFVTETSGRRYNEQFF. DNA of the CDR3: TGCGCCAGCAGCTTTGTTACCGAGACTAGCGGCAGAAGATACAATGAGCAGTTCTTC.

The chain carries TRBV19 and TRBJ2-5, with 12 bases identical to TRBD2. Germline V gene sequence: CDR1 LNHDA, CDR2 SQIVND (reference sequence). V dropped 9 bases and J dropped 5; count of bases not matched to a gene: 13. The length of the CDR3 is 16 residues. The CDR3 sequence is CASRPGGTSGWETQYF. DNA for the CDR3: TGTGCCAGCCGACCCGGCGGGACTAGCGGGTGGGAGACCCAGTACTTC.

The CDR3 DNA follows: TGTGCCAGCAGTGAAGCGGCGGGACTAGCGGGAGCCACAACCGTTACGCAGTATTTT. Translation gives CASSEAAGLAGATTVTQYF. The chain carries TRBV6-1 and TRBJ2-3; 14 nucleotides agree with TRBD2. V dropped 0 bases and J dropped 8; count of bases not matched to a gene: 13. The germline gives CDR1 MNHNS, CDR2 SASEGT. CDR3 length: 19 residues.